Given below is one TCR beta chain in context. Its target is unknown. The entry originates in a study of a mutant IDH1 vaccine in newly diagnosed glioma. Overall study context: Either 4-6 weeks after radiotherapy alone or alongside temozolomide, vaccination was begun. General study findings and limits: Vaccine-induced immune responses occurred in under 95% of patients.

Sequencing used immunoSEQ multiplex PCR; TCRdb keeps in-frame clones, though not all of them. This repertoire shows tens of thousands of clones, approximately 80% found once; its top ten account for over 4%. The time point is: week 35, safety follow-up. One vaccine dose held 300 ug of mutant IDH1 20-mer peptide and came with topical imiquimod. Each patient was administered eight vaccinations, scheduled in weeks 1, 3, 5, 7, 11, 15, 19 and 23. New IDH1-mutant, ATRX-lost WHO grade 3 or 4 astrocytomas occurred in donors. The sample here was PBMCs, taken from a glioma patient whose treatment included an IDH1 peptide vaccine. This clonotype originated in a woman aged 18-29 years with glioma.

The CDR3: CASSPSGLRGNEQFF. The DNA for the CDR3 is TGTGCCAGCTCACCATCTGGCCTGAGGGGGAATGAGCAGTTCTTC. The chain links TRBV18 to TRBJ2-1, with a weak D call TRBD1 (6 bases). CDR1 KGHSH and CDR2 LQKENI come from the germline V gene. V lost 2 bases, J lost 7 bases, and 15 bases lay in between. The CDR3 contains 15 residues.